Below, 11 T cell receptor beta chains from the same sample are listed, as sequenced in a study of identical twins. MiXCR, applied by TCRdb to the 5' RACE reads, yields one record per CDR3 protein. Here the sample spans 510,000 or so distinct CDR3 sequences, approximately 14% being singletons. These data also featured in a second study, about yellow fever vaccine responses in identical twins.

Material for sequencing was CD4+ T cells sorted from blood. These receptors all stem from a woman under 30 in good health.

This chain uses TRBV20-1 with TRBJ1-2, with 8 positions matching TRBD1. Germline values: CDR1 DFQATT, CDR2 SNEGSKA (reference sequence). CDR3 length: 14 residues. J was trimmed by 0 bases and V by 5 bases; bases with no gene match: 5. The CDR3 loop is CSADQGATNYGYTF. The CDR3 nucleotides are TGCAGTGCTGACCAGGGGGCAACTAACTATGGCTACACCTTC.

CDR3 sequence (DNA): TGTGCCAGCAGTGGGGTTTTGTATGGCTACACCTTC. Amino acid sequence: CASSGVLYGYTF. The chain carries TRBV2 and TRBJ1-2, with D unresolved. CDR1 and CDR2 from the germline V gene are SNHLY and FYNNEI. This CDR3 is built from 12 residues. V lost 4 bases and J lost 5, with 8 bases in between.

This clonotype was counted a few times. The CDR3 bases are TGTGCCATCAGTGGCACAGGGGCCTACGAGCAGTACGTC. This translates into CAISGTGAYEQYV. The V call is TRBV10-3, the J call TRBJ2-7; 7 nucleotides align to TRBD1. The CDR3 totals 13 residues. V dropped 4 bases and J dropped 2; count of bases not matched to a gene: 2. Germline CDR1 reads ENHRY; CDR2 reads SYGVKD.

The CDR3 spells CASSWGGGDQPQHF. The CDR3 nucleotides are TGTGCCAGCAGTTGGGGGGGTGGGGATCAGCCCCAGCATTTT. The chain uses TRBV12-3 or TRBV12-4 and TRBJ1-5, with D possibly matching TRBD1 (5 bases). V lost 4 bases and J lost 5, with 12 bases in between. The CDR3 loop spans 14 amino acids.

This clonotype was seen a few times. The CDR3 protein is CASSLIGGGVETQYF. CDR3 nucleotide sequence: TGTGCCAGCAGTTTAATAGGTGGGGGAGTGGAGACCCAGTACTTC. V is TRBV12-3 or TRBV12-4 and J is TRBJ2-5; perhaps D is TRBD1 or TRBD2 (5 bases each). The CDR3 has 15 amino acids. V gave up 2 bases and J gave up 5 bases, with 15 bases separating them.

The chain is built from TRBV11-1 and TRBJ2-2; TRBD2 agrees at 16 bases. V lost 5 bases to trimming and J lost 4 bases; unmatched junction nucleotides: 10. Germline CDR1 is SGHAT and CDR2 is FQDESV (reference sequence). This CDR3 region has 19 residues. CDR3 coding DNA: TGTGCCAGCAGCGGACCGGGACTAGCGGGAGGGCCCCGCACCGGGGAGCTGTTTTTT. This encodes CASSGPGLAGGPRTGELFF.

This clonotype has more than one count but fewer than ten. V gene TRBV15 combines with J gene TRBJ2-1; TRBD1 is a possible D gene (6 bases). Between the trimmed V and J ends, which lost 1 base and 4 bases, there was a span of 8 bases. Germline V lookup: CDR1 LNHNV, CDR2 YYDKDF (reference sequence). This CDR3 region has 14 residues. The CDR3 reads CATSRVTGYNEQFF. The CDR3 DNA follows: TGTGCCACCAGCAGAGTGACAGGTTACAATGAGCAGTTCTTC.

This chain joins TRBV6-1 and TRBJ1-2; 9 positions match TRBD1. Trimming cost V 6 bases and J 4 bases; bases outside gene matches: 12. Germline loops: CDR1 MNHNS, CDR2 SASEGT. The CDR3 has 16 residues. In DNA, the CDR3 is TGTGCCAGCAGATCTCCTACGGACAGGGGCGCCTATGGCTACACCTTC. It codes for CASRSPTDRGAYGYTF.

This sequence joins TRBV15 and TRBJ1-2; D remains unclear. V was trimmed by 5 bases and J by 4 bases, leaving 11 bases between them. The CDR3 runs to 13 residues. Germline CDR1 and CDR2: LNHNV and YYDKDF (reference sequence). CDR3 loop: CATSGWGGYGYTF. DNA of the CDR3: TGTGCCACCAGCGGGTGGGGTGGCTATGGCTACACCTTC.

At least ten counts were recorded for this clonotype. The gene calls are TRBV29-1 and TRBJ2-3, with D possibly being TRBD1 (5 bases). The germline gives CDR1 SQVTM, CDR2 ANQGSEA. This CDR3 contains 13 residues. V dropped 4 bases and J dropped 1 base, with 9 bases sitting between them. CDR3 bases: TGCAGCGTTGTTCTAGGGGGCACAGATACGCAGTATTTT. It codes for CSVVLGGTDTQYF.

A word on this clonotype: At one boundary the junction diverges from the germline segment, which might be a read error. The chain has TRBV20-1 and TRBJ2-2; 13 positions agree with TRBD2. This CDR3 is 16 amino acids long. Germline assignment: CDR1 DFQATT and CDR2 SNEGSKA (reference sequence). CDR3 protein: CCARSGLAGNTGELFF. CDR3 bases: TGCTGTGCTAGATCGGGACTAGCGGGAAACACCGGGGAGCTGTTTTTT.